This T cell receptor (beta chain) was recorded in a study of regulatory T cells in long-lasting Graves disease. Described time point: newly diagnosed GD, antithyroid drugs for less than 3 months. From RNA extracted from PBMCs, the TCR library was made. Both iRepertoire HTBI primers and Arm-PCR of CDR3 regions were used to build the TCR beta libraries. TCRdb independently ran MiXCR on the multiplex PCR reads; one entry per CDR3 protein. The sample lists 200,000 to 250,000 distinct CDR3 sequences, 18% occurring once. Germline V gene data show CDR1 as LNHDA and CDR2 as SQIVND (reference sequence). CDR3 length: 15 amino acids. V gave up 5 bases and J gave up 6 bases; unmatched junction bases: 9.

The chain employs TRBV19 and TRBJ2-2; 7 positions match TRBD2. The clonotype comes from a female donor with Graves disease. The source material was peripheral blood mononuclear cells (PBMCs), sampled at new diagnosis, from a patient treated with antithyroid drugs. The CDR3, as DNA: TGTGCCAGTAGTGAGCGGGGAGGGCTCGCCGGGGAGCTGTTTTTT. Translation: CASSERGGLAGELFF.